This is a list of T cell receptor beta chains from one sample in a study of response to subunit inactivated influenza vaccine. TCRdb recomputed calls from the RT-PCR reads with MiXCR, one row per CDR3 protein. There are roughly 670,000 distinct CDR3 sequences in the sample; 14% occur only once, and 7.6% lies in the top ten. The source material was PBMCs from blood, sampled around two weeks before vaccination. These receptors were obtained from a man aged 45-60 years who received an inactivated influenza vaccine. Each CDR3 is given with its conserved first and last residue. A D gene is named only where the DNA matches it firmly. Clone size is shown for a subset of rows, as once, few, many or a class of expanded clone.

14	TRBV7-2	TRBJ1-4	few	NA	CASSLAGRGEKLFF	TGTGCCAGCAGCTTAGCAGGCCGGGGTGAAAAACTGTTTTTT
13	TRBV12-3/TRBV12-4	TRBJ2-7	few	NA	CASSYTNTYEQYF	TGTGCCAGCAGTTACACTAATACCTACGAGCAGTACTTC
14	TRBV6-2/TRBV6-3	TRBJ2-1	NA	NA	CASSGTFSYNEQFF	TGTGCCAGCAGTGGGACATTCTCCTACAATGAGCAGTTCTTC
16	TRBV7-6	TRBJ2-1	NA	NA	CASSAGGQNPYNEQFF	TGTGCCAGCAGCGCCGGGGGGCAGAATCCCTACAATGAGCAGTTCTTC
15	TRBV28	TRBJ2-5	NA	TRBD1	CVSRPVQGARETQYF	TGTGTCAGCAGGCCGGTTCAGGGGGCGCGAGAGACCCAGTACTTC
16	TRBV6-1	TRBJ1-1	few	NA	CASSKTSGTLGTEAFF	TGTGCCAGCAGTAAAACTTCCGGGACACTGGGAACTGAAGCTTTCTTT
14	TRBV5-1	TRBJ1-1	few	NA	CASSLYRADTEAFF	TGCGCCAGCAGCTTGTACAGGGCCGACACTGAAGCTTTCTTT
14	TRBV7-8	TRBJ1-2	NA	NA	CASRPSRELGGYTF	TGTGCCAGCCGCCCGTCCAGGGAACTAGGTGGCTACACCTTC
16	TRBV12-3/TRBV12-4	TRBJ1-3	many	TRBD1	CASSFRGTGAGNTIYF	TGTGCCAGCAGTTTCCGGGGTACAGGGGCTGGAAACACCATATATTTT
12	TRBV7-3	TRBJ2-3	NA	NA	CASSLGGSAQYF	TGTGCCAGCAGCTTAGGGGGGTCAGCGCAGTATTTT
16	TRBV7-8	TRBJ2-3	few	NA	CASSPRAGGSTDTQYF	TGTGCCAGCAGCCCTAGGGCAGGGGGGAGCACAGATACGCAGTATTTT
15	TRBV10-3	TRBJ2-7	NA	NA	CAARIEENPNYEQYF	TGTGCCGCTCGCATAGAGGAAAATCCCAACTACGAGCAGTACTTC
15	TRBV5-8	TRBJ2-3	NA	NA	CASSRRGQGQDTQYF	TGTGCCAGCAGCCGAAGGGGTCAGGGCCAAGATACGCAGTATTTT
16	TRBV7-2	TRBJ2-1	NA	NA	CASIRRIGGSYNEQFF	TGTGCCAGCATCCGACGAATCGGGGGTTCCTACAATGAGCAGTTCTTC
15	TRBV7-8	TRBJ1-5	few	TRBD1	CASSLGGEMMQPQHF	TGTGCCAGCAGCCTAGGGGGCGAAATGATGCAGCCCCAGCATTTT
14	TRBV3-1	TRBJ2-7	few	TRBD1	CASSPRSGGGEQYF	TGTGCCAGCAGCCCACGGTCAGGGGGCGGGGAGCAGTACTTC
16	TRBV24-1	TRBJ2-1	few	NA	CATSDSGASSYNEQFF	TGTGCCACCAGTGACTCAGGGGCCAGCTCCTACAATGAGCAGTTCTTC
12	TRBV2	TRBJ1-1	NA	NA	CASSDENTEAFF	TGTGCCAGCAGTGACGAGAACACTGAAGCTTTCTTT
15	TRBV7-9	TRBJ2-7	few	TRBD1	CASSLGQGPAYEQYF	TGTGCCAGCAGCTTAGGACAGGGGCCAGCCTACGAGCAGTACTTC
16	TRBV7-8	TRBJ2-3	few	NA	CASSLLRGASTDTQYF	TGTGCCAGCAGCTTACTGAGGGGGGCGAGCACAGATACGCAGTATTTT
14	TRBV5-1	TRBJ2-7	few	TRBD1	CASAAGTGAYEQYF	TGCGCCAGCGCAGCCGGGACAGGGGCCTACGAGCAGTACTTC
11	TRBV29-1	TRBJ2-7	few	NA	CSVGGLYEQYF	TGCAGCGTTGGTGGGCTCTACGAGCAGTACTTC
14	TRBV4-3	TRBJ1-2	NA	NA	CASSQEVDRYGYTF	TGCGCCAGCAGCCAAGAAGTGGACCGTTATGGCTACACCTTC
12	TRBV7-2	TRBJ1-2	few	TRBD1	CASSLTGAGYTF	TGTGCCAGCAGCTTAACAGGGGCTGGCTACACCTTC
13	TRBV12-3/TRBV12-4	TRBJ2-1	NA	NA	CASSLGRDSEQFF	TGTGCCAGCAGTTTGGGGCGGGACAGTGAGCAGTTCTTC
16	TRBV20-1	TRBJ2-7	NA	NA	CSARDWGVPALGEQYF	TGCAGTGCTAGAGATTGGGGGGTACCGGCACTCGGCGAGCAGTACTTC
16	TRBV6-5	TRBJ2-1	NA	NA	CASSYQGGSSYNEQFF	TGTGCCAGCAGTTACCAAGGGGGGAGCTCCTACAATGAGCAGTTCTTC
15	TRBV20-1	TRBJ2-3	few	NA	CSALQGGVGTDTQYF	TGCAGTGCCCTGCAGGGTGGGGTTGGCACAGATACGCAGTATTTT
16	TRBV7-2	TRBJ2-7	few	TRBD2	CASSLGGTSGFYEQYF	TGTGCCAGCAGCTTAGGGGGGACTAGCGGGTTCTACGAGCAGTACTTC
12	TRBV7-6	TRBJ2-3	NA	NA	CASSVTGDTQYF	TGTGCCAGCAGCGTGACAGGAGATACGCAGTATTTT
15	TRBV24-1	TRBJ1-1	few	NA	CATSEQRDSRPEAFF	TGTGCCACCAGTGAACAGAGGGACTCCCGCCCTGAAGCTTTCTTT
13	TRBV3-1	TRBJ1-1	NA	NA	CASSQDRGGGAFF	TGTGCCAGCAGCCAAGATCGGGGGGGCGGGGCTTTCTTT
12	TRBV28	TRBJ2-1	few	NA	CASRISLHEQFF	TGTGCCAGTAGGATTTCGCTCCATGAGCAGTTCTTC
13	TRBV2	TRBJ1-5	NA	NA	CASNRDSNQPQHF	TGTGCCAGCAATAGGGATAGCAATCAGCCCCAGCATTTT
16	TRBV4-2	TRBJ1-5	few	NA	CASSQGNRVRDQPQHF	TGTGCCAGCAGCCAAGGAAACAGGGTCCGGGATCAGCCCCAGCATTTT
15	TRBV28	TRBJ1-1	NA	NA	CASSGGIGGNTEAFF	TGTGCCAGCAGTGGAGGGATAGGGGGGAACACTGAAGCTTTCTTT
14	TRBV9	TRBJ1-4	few	TRBD1	CASSRDSRYEKLFF	TGTGCCAGCAGCCGGGACAGTCGGTATGAAAAACTGTTTTTT
16	TRBV20-1	TRBJ2-3	NA	TRBD2	CSALILAGGNTDTQYF	TGCAGTGCCCTGATTCTAGCGGGAGGGAACACAGATACGCAGTATTTT
15	TRBV20-1	TRBJ2-7	many	NA	CSAGQYGTPTYEQYF	TGCAGTGCTGGCCAGTACGGGACACCAACCTACGAGCAGTACTTC
9	TRBV20-1	TRBJ2-5	NA	NA	CSATTAQYF	TGCAGTGCTACCACGGCCCAGTACTTC
17	TRBV5-8	TRBJ2-1	few	NA	CASSLVVAALSYNEQFF	TGTGCCAGCAGCTTGGTTGTTGCAGCCCTCTCCTACAATGAGCAGTTCTTC
16	TRBV11-2	TRBJ2-3	NA	TRBD1	CATKLNGQGSTDTQYF	TGTGCCACCAAACTGAATGGACAGGGAAGCACAGATACGCAGTATTTT